These 29 T cell receptor beta chains originate from one sample sequenced in a study of T-cell reconstitution after alpha-beta-depleted transplantation in children. Unique molecular identifiers were used to barcode this TCRbeta library. From the PCR reads, TCRdb called clonotypes with MiXCR, one entry per CDR3 protein. The data show 450,000 to 600,000 distinct CDR3 sequences, with over 9.5% seen just once and just over 2% held by the top ten. The sequencing here drew on PBMCs, taken before TCRalphabeta/CD19-depleted stem cell transplant. The source is a child aged 2 to 15 with inherited bone marrow failure, due to receive a stem cell transplant.

This clonotype was seen repeatedly, ten times or more. The chain couples TRBV7-2 to TRBJ1-6; D gene unclear. Trimming pared 5 bases from V and 6 bases from J, leaving 5 bases between. CDR1 is SGHTA, CDR2 FQGNSA, per germline. This CDR3 is 12 amino acids long. In DNA, the CDR3 is TGTGCCAGCAGCGCCCCTAATTCACCCCTCCACTTT. Protein: CASSAPNSPLHF.

This clonotype was detected ten times or more. CDR3 in amino acids: CASSQEGAGYGDTQYF. CDR3 DNA sequence: TGCGCCAGCAGCCAAGAAGGAGCGGGATATGGAGATACGCAGTATTTT. J is TRBJ2-3 and V is TRBV4-3; 7 bases fit TRBD2. V shed 0 bases and J 5 bases; nucleotides not matched to a gene: 8. Germline-derived CDR1 and CDR2 are LGHNA and YSLEER. The CDR3 runs 16 residues.

Ten or more counts support this clonotype. The chain uses TRBV6-1 and TRBJ2-7; possibly TRBD1 for D (6 bases). This CDR3 region has 13 residues. Germline CDR1 reads MNHNS; CDR2 reads SASEGT. Trimming removed 5 bases at V and 2 bases at J, with 10 bases between. The CDR3 protein is CASSRTATYEQYF. The CDR3, as DNA: TGTGCCAGCAGTCGGACAGCGACCTACGAGCAGTACTTC.

This clonotype has ten or more counts. The rearrangement uses TRBV5-1 and TRBJ1-1; D remains ambiguous. The CDR3 length is 17 residues. CDR1 SGHRS and CDR2 YFSETQ come from the germline V gene. Trimming shortened V by 0 bases and J by 1 base, and 16 bases separated the two germline ends. CDR3 residues: CASSLEPRPAANTEAFF. The CDR3 DNA reads TGCGCCAGCAGCTTGGAACCGAGGCCGGCGGCGAACACTGAAGCTTTCTTT. Drawing the rest from reference TRBV5-1 and TRBJ1-1, the complete variable domain is KAGVTQTPRYLIKTRGQQVTLSCSPISGHRSVSWYQQTPGQGLQFLFEYFSETQRNKGNFPGRFSGRQFSNSRSEMNVSTLELGDSALYLCASSLEPRPAANTEAFFGQGTRLTVV.

This clonotype appeared many times. V gene TRBV12-3 or TRBV12-4 combines with J gene TRBJ1-3; D uncertain. V dropped 4 bases and J dropped 0 bases, with 7 bases sitting between them. CDR3 size: 14 residues. The CDR3 region has the DNA TGTGCCAGCAGTTACCGTTCCTCTGGAAACACCATATATTTT. Its protein product is CASSYRSSGNTIYF.

This clonotype appeared many times. This chain uses TRBV29-1 with TRBJ2-5; D is ambiguous. Germline values: CDR1 SQVTM, CDR2 ANQGSEA. This CDR3 is 11 amino acids long. The ends were cut back, 8 bases at V and 5 bases at J, with 12 bases in the middle. CDR3 protein: CSLVRAETQYF. CDR3 coding DNA: TGCAGCCTCGTCCGCGCTGAGACCCAGTACTTC.

This clonotype appeared a few times. The chain combines TRBV18 with TRBJ2-1, with 8 bases aligning to TRBD2. The germline gives CDR1 KGHSH, CDR2 LQKENI. The CDR3 is made up of 13 amino acids. V trimming: 3 bases; J trimming: 7 bases; junction bases outside the gene matches: 2. The CDR3 protein is CASSPQRENEQFF. The CDR3 DNA reads as TGTGCCAGCTCACCCCAGCGGGAGAATGAGCAGTTCTTC.

Ten or more counts support this clonotype. The chain carries TRBV28 and TRBJ1-2; TRBD1 matches at 8 bases. Germline V CDR1 and CDR2: MDHEN, SYDVKM. The CDR3 has 13 residues. V gave up 3 bases and J gave up 6 bases; unmatched junction bases: 3. CDR3 amino acids: CASSFGRGHGYTF. Written as DNA, the CDR3 is TGTGCCAGCAGTTTCGGCAGGGGGCATGGCTACACCTTC.

This clonotype was seen many times. The chain is built from TRBV12-3 or TRBV12-4 and TRBJ1-1, with D hard to call. The CDR3 has 13 amino acids. V was shortened by 1 base and J by 4 bases, with 7 bases between the two germline ends. In nucleotides, the CDR3 is TGTGCCAGCAGTTTAGGCTACGGCACTGAAGCTTTCTTT. As protein: CASSLGYGTEAFF.

This clonotype was recorded at least ten times. The gene calls are TRBV27 and TRBJ2-1; the D gene is possibly TRBD1 (6 bases). CDR3 length: 13 residues. CDR1 MNHEY and CDR2 SMNVEV come from the germline V gene (reference sequence). V was trimmed by 4 bases and J by 7 bases, leaving 11 bases between them. The CDR3, as DNA: TGTGCCAGCAGTTGGGACATTAGAAATGAGCAGTTCTTC. This encodes CASSWDIRNEQFF.

This clonotype was observed once. This may be a read error: a much more frequent sequence differs by one nucleotide. Since the CDR3 does not end with the conserved phenylalanine or tryptophan, this likely comes from a read error. The genes are TRBV4-1 and TRBJ2-7; 8 positions match TRBD1. Germline V lookup: CDR1 MGHRA, CDR2 YSYEKL. The CDR3 consists of 16 residues. V trimming: 4 bases; J trimming: 4 bases; junction bases outside the gene matches: 12. In DNA, the CDR3 is TGCGCCAGCAGCCGGGGTGACAGGGGAGGCGTGTACGAGCAGTACTCC. The encoded protein is CASSRGDRGGVYEQYS.

At least ten counts were recorded for this clonotype. The rearrangement uses TRBV29-1 and TRBJ1-2; tentative D call: TRBD1 (5 bases). CDR1 and CDR2 from the germline V gene are SQVTM and ANQGSEA. The CDR3 is 11 amino acids. V was clipped by 7 bases and J by 4 bases, with 10 bases between them. CDR3 nucleotides: TGCAGCGCGGCCGACAGCTATGGCTACACCTTC. Amino acid sequence: CSAADSYGYTF.

In its sample, this clonotype was seen a few times. At one end the junction does not follow the germline gene, possibly because of a read error. The V and J genes are TRBV30 and TRBJ2-1; 11 positions match TRBD2. The CDR3 consists of 14 residues. From germline, CDR1 is GTSNPN and CDR2 SVGIG (reference sequence). The CDR3 protein is CACRTSGSYYEQFF. The CDR3 nucleotides are TGTGCCTGCAGAACTAGCGGGAGCTACTATGAGCAGTTCTTC.

The chain links TRBV19 to TRBJ1-1; possible D gene TRBD1, 6 bases. V was trimmed by 7 bases and J by 0 bases, leaving 12 bases between them. CDR1 and CDR2 from the germline V gene are LNHDA and SQIVND (reference sequence). The CDR3 extends over 14 amino acids. The CDR3 bases are TGTGCCAGTAAAGGGAGGGGGATGAACACTGAAGCTTTCTTT. This gives the protein CASKGRGMNTEAFF.

This clonotype was seen repeatedly, ten times or more. At one of its ends the junction is not consistent with the germline gene, which may arise from a read error. The gene calls are TRBV7-9 and TRBJ2-3, with D possibly matching TRBD1 (5 bases). Germline V gene sequence: CDR1 SEHNR, CDR2 FQNEAQ (reference sequence). The CDR3 totals 13 residues. The CDR3 protein is CASSLPRPWTRDF. The CDR3 coding sequence is TGTGCCAGCAGCTTACCTCGACCTTGGACAAGAGATTTT.

This clonotype appeared many times. The rearrangement uses TRBV11-2 and TRBJ1-2; D possibly corresponds to TRBD1 (6 bases). The CDR3 is 13 residues long. Trimming took 5 bases from V and 6 from J, leaving 13 bases between them. The V gene's germline CDR1 is SGHAT and CDR2 FQNNGV. The CDR3 DNA is TGTGCCAGCAGCCCAATGGACAGTCATGGCTACACCTTC. This gives the protein CASSPMDSHGYTF. Combining the CDR3 with reference TRBV11-2 and TRBJ1-2 gives the whole variable domain EAGVAQSPRYKIIEKRQSVAFWCNPISGHATLYWYQQILGQGPKLLIQFQNNGVVDDSQLPKDRFSAERLKGVDSTLKIQPAKLEDSAVYLCASSPMDSHGYTFGSGTRLTVV.

This clonotype was observed many times. The chain links TRBV4-3 to TRBJ2-3; D perhaps matches TRBD1 (5 bases). The CDR3 runs to 16 residues. Germline CDR1 LGHNA, CDR2 YSLEER. V was trimmed by 4 bases and J by 3 bases, leaving 17 bases between them. CDR3 nucleotides: TGCGCCAGCAGCCCTGGGGCAGCATTTATGACAGATACGCAGTATTTT. Translation gives CASSPGAAFMTDTQYF.

This clonotype was detected many times. The J gene is TRBJ1-1, the V gene TRBV2; 8 bases line up with TRBD1. The CDR3 totals 13 residues. Germline assignment: CDR1 SNHLY and CDR2 FYNNEI. V shed 6 bases and J 6 bases; nucleotides not matched to a gene: 6. The CDR3 reads CASSYGQGAEAFF. CDR3 in DNA: TGTGCCAGCAGCTACGGACAGGGCGCTGAAGCTTTCTTT.

With respect to this clonotype: A much larger clonotype is one base distant, so this may be a read error. The chain joins TRBV2 to TRBJ2-7; TRBD2 matches at 8 bases. Trimming at V came to 8 bases and at J to 6 bases, leaving 9 bases not matched to a gene. The length of the CDR3 is 13 residues. The germline V gene encodes CDR1 SNHLY and CDR2 FYNNEI. The CDR3 DNA reads TGTGCCAGCTGTTTAAGTCTAGCGGGCGAGCAGTACTTC. Its translation: CASCLSLAGEQYF.

This clonotype was detected ten times or more. J is TRBJ2-7 and V is TRBV11-2, with D perhaps TRBD2 (5 bases). Trimming stripped 7 bases from V and 7 bases from J, with 17 bases between. The CDR3 length is 13 residues. Germline CDR1 is SGHAT and CDR2 is FQNNGV. CDR3 nucleotide sequence: TGTGCCAGCACTCTTAATTGGGCGGGTGAGCAGTACTTC. It yields the protein CASTLNWAGEQYF.

This clonotype has at least ten counts. V gene TRBV30 combines with J gene TRBJ2-2, with 7 bases matching TRBD1. From germline, CDR1 is GTSNPN and CDR2 SVGIG (reference sequence). The CDR3 length is 13 residues. V was clipped by 3 bases and J by 6 bases; unmatched bases: 4. The CDR3: CAWRTGWAGELFF. Here the CDR3 DNA reads TGTGCCTGGAGGACAGGGTGGGCCGGGGAGCTGTTTTTT.

The rearrangement links TRBV30 to TRBJ2-1, with TRBD2 matching 9 bases. Unmatched junction bases numbered 3, after V lost 1 base and J lost 5 bases. The CDR3 length is 14 residues. Germline CDR1 reads GTSNPN; CDR2 reads SVGIG (reference sequence). For the CDR3, the DNA is TGTGCCTGGAGTGCAGGACTAGCGCACAATGAGCAGTTCTTC. This sequence encodes CAWSAGLAHNEQFF.

This clonotype was counted many times. This chain links TRBV2 with TRBJ2-1, with 7 positions matching TRBD2. The CDR3 runs 10 residues. V lost 7 bases, J lost 13 bases, and 4 bases stayed unmatched. CDR1 SNHLY and CDR2 FYNNEI come from the germline V gene. CDR3 protein: CASNGGSQFF. The DNA for the CDR3 is TGTGCCAGCAACGGCGGGAGTCAGTTCTTC.

This clonotype was found many times. The chain has TRBV12-3 or TRBV12-4 and TRBJ2-7; D is ambiguous. This CDR3 spans 14 amino acids. With 6 bases removed from V and 5 bases from J, the gap between germline ends came to 17 bases. The CDR3 region is CASRPDWVINEQYF. DNA for the CDR3: TGTGCCAGCAGACCCGACTGGGTGATAAACGAGCAGTACTTC.

This clonotype was picked up many times. The chain combines TRBV20-1 with TRBJ2-5; weak D call: TRBD2 (5 bases). Trimming shortened V by 3 bases and J by 0 bases, and 14 bases separated the two germline ends. Germline CDR1 is DFQATT and CDR2 is SNEGSKA (reference sequence). The CDR3 has 15 amino acids. This chain's CDR3 is CSASDGGQYQETQYF. The DNA for the CDR3 is TGCAGTGCTAGTGATGGCGGGCAGTACCAAGAGACCCAGTACTTC.

This clonotype was counted at least ten times. The rearrangement uses TRBV20-1 and TRBJ2-3, with a tentative D call TRBD1 (5 bases). This CDR3 has 11 amino acids. Germline lookup yields CDR1 DFQATT and CDR2 SNEGSKA (reference sequence). Trimming left V 6 bases short and J 5 bases short, with 9 bases between. Written as DNA, the CDR3 is TGCAGTGCGGCCGACAGAGATACGCAGTATTTT. Translating it yields CSAADRDTQYF.

This clonotype has a count of ten or more. The genes are TRBV14 and TRBJ2-1, with unresolved D. The CDR3 spans 14 residues. With 3 bases removed from V and 2 bases from J, the gap between germline ends came to 8 bases. CDR1 and CDR2 (germline): SGHDN, FVKESK. CDR3 amino acids: CASSQSLTYNEQFF. For the CDR3, the DNA is TGTGCCAGCAGCCAGTCACTAACCTACAATGAGCAGTTCTTC.

This clonotype was counted many times. V usage is TRBV9 and J usage is TRBJ2-7; 14 nucleotides match TRBD2. With V trimmed by 4 bases and J by 7 bases, 10 bases remained unmatched. The CDR3 contains 16 residues. Germline CDR1 reads SGDLS; CDR2 reads YYNGEE. In nucleotides, the CDR3 is TGTGCCAGCAGCCCGGGCCCGGGACTAGCGGGAGTTGAGCAGTACTTC. It is translated as CASSPGPGLAGVEQYF.

V is TRBV11-2 and J is TRBJ2-2; D unclear. This CDR3 region has 12 residues. V was shortened by 5 bases and J by 10 bases, with 11 bases between the two germline ends. Germline V gives CDR1 SGHAT, CDR2 FQNNGV. The CDR3 nucleotides read TGTGCCAGCAGCCCCTTCTTTATGGAGCTGTTTTTT. Protein sequence: CASSPFFMELFF.